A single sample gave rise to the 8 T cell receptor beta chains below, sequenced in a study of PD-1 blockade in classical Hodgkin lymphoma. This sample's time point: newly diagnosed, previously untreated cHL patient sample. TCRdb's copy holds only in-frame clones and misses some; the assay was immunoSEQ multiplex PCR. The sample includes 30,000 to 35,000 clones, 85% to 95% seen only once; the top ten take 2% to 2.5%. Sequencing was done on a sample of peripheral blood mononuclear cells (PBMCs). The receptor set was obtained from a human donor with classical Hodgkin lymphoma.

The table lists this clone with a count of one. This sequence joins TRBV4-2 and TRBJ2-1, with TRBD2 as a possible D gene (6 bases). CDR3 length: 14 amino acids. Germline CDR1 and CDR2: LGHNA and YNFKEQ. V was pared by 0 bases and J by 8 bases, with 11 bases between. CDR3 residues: CASSQDRWGDEQFF. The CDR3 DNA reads TGTGCCAGCAGCCAAGATCGTTGGGGGGATGAGCAGTTCTTC.

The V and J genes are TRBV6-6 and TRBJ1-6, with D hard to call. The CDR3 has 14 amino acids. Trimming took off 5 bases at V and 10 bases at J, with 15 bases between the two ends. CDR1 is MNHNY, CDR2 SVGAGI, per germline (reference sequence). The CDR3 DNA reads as TGTGCCAGCAGTATCCCCGGTACCGGCTCACCCCTCCACTTT. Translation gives CASSIPGTGSPLHF.

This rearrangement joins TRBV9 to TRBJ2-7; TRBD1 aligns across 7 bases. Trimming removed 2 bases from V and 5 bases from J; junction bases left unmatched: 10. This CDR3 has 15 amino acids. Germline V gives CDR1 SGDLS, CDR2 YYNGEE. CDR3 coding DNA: TGTGCCAGCAGCGTGTTAGGGGGCAATTACGACGAGCAGTACTTC. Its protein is CASSVLGGNYDEQYF.

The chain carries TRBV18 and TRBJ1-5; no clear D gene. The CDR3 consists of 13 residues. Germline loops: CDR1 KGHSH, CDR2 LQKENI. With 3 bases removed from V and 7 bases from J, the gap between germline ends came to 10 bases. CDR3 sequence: CASSPGGLQPQHF. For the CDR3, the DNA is TGTGCCAGCTCACCGGGTGGACTGCAGCCCCAGCATTTT.

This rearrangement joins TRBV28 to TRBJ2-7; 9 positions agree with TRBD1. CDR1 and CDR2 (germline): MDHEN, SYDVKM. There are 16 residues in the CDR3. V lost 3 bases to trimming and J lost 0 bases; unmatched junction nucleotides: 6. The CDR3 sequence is CASSLVGDRDSYEQYF. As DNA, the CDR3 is TGTGCCAGCAGTTTGGTGGGGGACAGGGACTCCTACGAGCAGTACTTC.

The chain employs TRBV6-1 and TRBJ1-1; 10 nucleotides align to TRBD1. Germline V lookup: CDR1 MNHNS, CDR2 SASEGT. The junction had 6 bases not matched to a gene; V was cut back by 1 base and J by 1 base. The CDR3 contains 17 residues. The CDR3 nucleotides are TGTGCCAGCAGTGAAGGGTTCCGGACAGGGGGGAACACTGAAGCTTTCTTT. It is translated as CASSEGFRTGGNTEAFF.

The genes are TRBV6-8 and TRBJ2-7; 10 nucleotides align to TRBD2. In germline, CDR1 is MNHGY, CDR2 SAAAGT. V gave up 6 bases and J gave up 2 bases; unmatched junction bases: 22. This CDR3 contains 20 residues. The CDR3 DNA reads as TGTGCCAGCAGCGAGGGGCTAGCGGGAGAATGTACCCCTCCTACCTACGAGCAGTACTTC. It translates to CASSEGLAGECTPPTYEQYF.

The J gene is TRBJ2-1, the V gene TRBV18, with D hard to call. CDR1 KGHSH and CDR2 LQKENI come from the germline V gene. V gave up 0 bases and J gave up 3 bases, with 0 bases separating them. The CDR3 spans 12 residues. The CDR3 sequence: CASSPPYNEQFF. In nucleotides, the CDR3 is TGTGCCAGCTCACCACCCTACAATGAGCAGTTCTTC. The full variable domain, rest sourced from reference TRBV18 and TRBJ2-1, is NAGVMQNPRHLVRRRGQEARLRCSPMKGHSHVYWYRQLPEEGLKFMVYLQKENIIDESGMPKERFSAEFPKEGPSILRIQQVVRGDSAAYFCASSPPYNEQFFGPGTRLTVL.